These T cell receptor beta chains were read from a single sample in a study of cytomegalovirus exposure and HLA in healthy donors. The data were produced by immunoSEQ multiplex PCR, yet TCRdb's version contains in-frame clones alone and is incomplete. The repertoire includes 95,000 to 150,000 clones, around 80% of them detected once, and 2.1% sits in the top ten. The source material was PBMCs. These receptors were taken from a man aged 25 to 40 in good health and CMV-seronegative. The CDR3 runs from the conserved cysteine through the conserved F or W. The D gene is left open where the match is weak. A clone size is listed for some rows: how often the clone was seen (once, few, many), or a class if it is expanded.

clone size: NA
J gene: TRBJ1-5
D gene: NA
V gene: TRBV30
CDR3 protein: CAWSGGAQPQHF
CDR3 DNA: TGTGCCTGGAGTGGAGGAGCCCAGCCCCAGCATTTT

clone size: NA
J gene: TRBJ1-4
D gene: TRBD1
V gene: TRBV5-1
CDR3 protein: CASSGTGTGFEKLFF
CDR3 DNA: TGCGCCAGCAGCGGTACCGGGACAGGGTTTGAAAAACTGTTTTTT

clone size: NA
J gene: TRBJ2-2
D gene: TRBD1
V gene: TRBV30
CDR3 protein: CAWSGSFEWTGAAGELFF
CDR3 DNA: TGTGCCTGGAGTGGCTCTTTCGAATGGACAGGGGCGGCCGGGGAGCTGTTTTTT

clone size: NA
J gene: TRBJ1-2
D gene: NA
V gene: TRBV7-9
CDR3 protein: CASSFFSGDNYGYTF
CDR3 DNA: TGTGCCAGCAGCTTTTTCTCAGGGGATAACTATGGCTACACCTTC

clone size: NA
J gene: TRBJ1-5
D gene: TRBD1
V gene: TRBV19
CDR3 protein: CASRPSTGTGYQPQHF
CDR3 DNA: TGTGCCAGTAGACCATCAACCGGGACAGGGTATCAGCCCCAGCATTTT

clone size: NA
J gene: TRBJ2-3
D gene: TRBD2
V gene: TRBV7-9
CDR3 protein: CAVTGSSGGPSTDTQYF
CDR3 DNA: TGTGCCGTCACTGGGAGTAGCGGGGGGCCTAGCACAGATACGCAGTATTTT

clone size: NA
J gene: TRBJ2-5
D gene: NA
V gene: TRBV7-8
CDR3 protein: CASSAFRDTSQETQYF
CDR3 DNA: TGTGCCAGCAGCGCCTTCAGGGACACCTCCCAAGAGACCCAGTACTTC

clone size: NA
J gene: TRBJ1-4
D gene: NA
V gene: TRBV6-1
CDR3 protein: CASSEVAGRSEKLFF
CDR3 DNA: TGTGCCAGCAGTGAAGTTGCAGGGAGGAGTGAAAAACTGTTTTTT

clone size: NA
J gene: TRBJ2-1
D gene: TRBD2
V gene: TRBV5-4
CDR3 protein: CASSWADSGLYNEQFF
CDR3 DNA: TGTGCCAGCAGCTGGGCCGATAGCGGGCTTTACAATGAGCAGTTCTTC

clone size: NA
J gene: TRBJ2-7
D gene: NA
V gene: TRBV5-6
CDR3 protein: CASSLFARGSYEQYF
CDR3 DNA: TGTGCCAGCAGCTTGTTCGCCAGGGGCTCCTACGAGCAGTACTTC

clone size: NA
J gene: TRBJ2-3
D gene: TRBD2
V gene: TRBV5-6
CDR3 protein: CASSPGSGGGPDTQYF
CDR3 DNA: TGTGCCAGCAGCCCGGGGTCGGGGGGGGGTCCAGATACGCAGTATTTT

clone size: NA
J gene: TRBJ2-2
D gene: NA
V gene: TRBV7-9
CDR3 protein: CASSLAIRAGELFF
CDR3 DNA: TGTGCCAGCAGCTTAGCGATCCGGGCCGGGGAGCTGTTTTTT

clone size: NA
J gene: TRBJ1-3
D gene: NA
V gene: TRBV6-5
CDR3 protein: CASSYSRVSSGNTIYF
CDR3 DNA: TGTGCCAGCAGTTACTCACGCGTGTCTTCTGGAAACACCATATATTTT

clone size: NA
J gene: TRBJ2-5
D gene: TRBD1
V gene: TRBV2
CDR3 protein: CASSGQGAVLWETQYF
CDR3 DNA: TGTGCCAGCAGTGGACAGGGGGCGGTCTTATGGGAGACCCAGTACTTC

clone size: NA
J gene: TRBJ2-7
D gene: NA
V gene: TRBV6-1
CDR3 protein: CASSEYRGGYEQYF
CDR3 DNA: TGTGCCAGCAGTGAATACAGGGGGGGCTACGAGCAGTACTTC

clone size: NA
J gene: TRBJ2-1
D gene: TRBD2
V gene: TRBV14
CDR3 protein: CASSRLAGGTGNEQFF
CDR3 DNA: TGTGCCAGCAGCCGACTAGCGGGGGGGACAGGGAATGAGCAGTTCTTC

clone size: NA
J gene: TRBJ1-1
D gene: NA
V gene: TRBV7-9
CDR3 protein: CASTQPSEGNTEAFF
CDR3 DNA: TGTGCCAGCACCCAACCCTCGGAGGGGAACACTGAAGCTTTCTTT

clone size: NA
J gene: TRBJ1-6
D gene: TRBD1
V gene: TRBV5-1
CDR3 protein: CASSLVGGWGNSPLHF
CDR3 DNA: TGCGCCAGCAGCTTGGTAGGGGGCTGGGGCAATTCACCCCTCCACTTT

clone size: NA
J gene: TRBJ2-7
D gene: NA
V gene: TRBV5-1
CDR3 protein: CASSEAGTEQYF
CDR3 DNA: TGCGCCAGCAGCGAGGCGGGGACCGAGCAGTACTTC

clone size: NA
J gene: TRBJ2-7
D gene: NA
V gene: TRBV11-2
CDR3 protein: CASSLWAEQYF
CDR3 DNA: TGTGCCAGCAGCTTATGGGCCGAGCAGTACTTC

clone size: once
J gene: TRBJ1-1
D gene: TRBD1
V gene: TRBV6-6
CDR3 protein: CASSYRTGGRDTEAFF
CDR3 DNA: TGTGCCAGCAGTTACCGGACAGGGGGCCGGGACACTGAAGCTTTCTTT

clone size: few
J gene: TRBJ1-1
D gene: NA
V gene: TRBV4-1
CDR3 protein: CASSPGGNTEAFF
CDR3 DNA: TGCGCCAGCAGCCCCGGCGGGAACACTGAAGCTTTCTTT

clone size: NA
J gene: TRBJ2-5
D gene: NA
V gene: TRBV28
CDR3 protein: CASHTAIGETQYF
CDR3 DNA: TGTGCCAGCCATACGGCCATCGGGGAGACCCAGTACTTC

clone size: NA
J gene: TRBJ2-7
D gene: TRBD2
V gene: TRBV5-6
CDR3 protein: CASSRAGPYEQYF
CDR3 DNA: TGTGCCAGCAGCCGAGCGGGGCCTTACGAGCAGTACTTC

clone size: few
J gene: TRBJ1-1
D gene: NA
V gene: TRBV19
CDR3 protein: CASSIGADTTRFGAFF
CDR3 DNA: TGTGCCAGTAGTATTGGGGCGGACACAACTCGTTTTGGAGCTTTCTTT

clone size: NA
J gene: TRBJ2-1
D gene: NA
V gene: TRBV28
CDR3 protein: CASSFAYNEQFF
CDR3 DNA: TGTGCCAGCAGTTTCGCCTACAATGAGCAGTTCTTC

clone size: NA
J gene: TRBJ1-2
D gene: TRBD1
V gene: TRBV4-1
CDR3 protein: CASSQDRQGDGYTF
CDR3 DNA: TGCGCCAGCAGCCAAGACCGACAGGGTGATGGCTACACCTTC

clone size: NA
J gene: TRBJ2-3
D gene: NA
V gene: TRBV11-2
CDR3 protein: CASSLGRGTGTDTQYF
CDR3 DNA: TGTGCCAGCAGCTTAGGGCGCGGGACGGGCACAGATACGCAGTATTTT

clone size: few
J gene: TRBJ2-7
D gene: NA
V gene: TRBV7-2
CDR3 protein: CASSLSGSSYEQYF
CDR3 DNA: TGTGCCAGCAGCTTATCGGGTTCCTCCTACGAGCAGTACTTC

clone size: few
J gene: TRBJ2-5
D gene: TRBD2
V gene: TRBV5-4
CDR3 protein: CASSWGTSGGAGETQYF
CDR3 DNA: TGTGCCAGCAGCTGGGGGACTAGCGGGGGGGCCGGGGAGACCCAGTACTTC

clone size: NA
J gene: TRBJ1-5
D gene: NA
V gene: TRBV19
CDR3 protein: CASSIGQVNLGNQPQHF
CDR3 DNA: TGTGCCAGTAGTATCGGCCAGGTTAACTTGGGCAATCAGCCCCAGCATTTT

clone size: NA
J gene: TRBJ2-3
D gene: NA
V gene: TRBV29-1
CDR3 protein: CSVEVLGRSTDTQYF
CDR3 DNA: TGCAGCGTTGAAGTTTTGGGGCGAAGCACAGATACGCAGTATTTT

clone size: NA
J gene: TRBJ2-1
D gene: NA
V gene: TRBV9
CDR3 protein: CASSPQGGLGYNEQFF
CDR3 DNA: TGTGCCAGCAGCCCCCAGGGGGGACTGGGATACAATGAGCAGTTCTTC

clone size: NA
J gene: TRBJ2-3
D gene: NA
V gene: TRBV7-6
CDR3 protein: CASSLRTVSTDTQYF
CDR3 DNA: TGTGCCAGCAGCTTAAGAACGGTCTCCACAGATACGCAGTATTTT

clone size: NA
J gene: TRBJ2-2
D gene: NA
V gene: TRBV9
CDR3 protein: CASSSGVGTGELFF
CDR3 DNA: TGTGCTAGCAGCTCCGGGGTGGGCACCGGGGAGCTGTTTTTT

clone size: few
J gene: TRBJ1-1
D gene: NA
V gene: TRBV5-6
CDR3 protein: CASSMTGNTEAFF
CDR3 DNA: TGTGCCAGCAGCATGACAGGGAACACTGAAGCTTTCTTT

clone size: NA
J gene: TRBJ2-1
D gene: TRBD2
V gene: TRBV20-1
CDR3 protein: CSAGLAGGQFF
CDR3 DNA: TGCAGTGCCGGGCTGGCGGGGGGGCAGTTCTTC

clone size: NA
J gene: TRBJ2-3
D gene: TRBD2
V gene: TRBV14
CDR3 protein: CASSQGPSGGAADTQYF
CDR3 DNA: TGTGCCAGCAGCCAAGGCCCTAGCGGGGGGGCGGCAGATACGCAGTATTTT

clone size: NA
J gene: TRBJ1-1
D gene: NA
V gene: TRBV28
CDR3 protein: CASSLRGIKGTEAFF
CDR3 DNA: TGTGCCAGCAGTTTAAGGGGTATTAAGGGCACTGAAGCTTTCTTT

clone size: NA
J gene: TRBJ2-3
D gene: NA
V gene: TRBV20-1
CDR3 protein: CSASADTQYF
CDR3 DNA: TGCAGTGCTTCGGCAGATACGCAGTATTTT

clone size: NA
J gene: TRBJ2-3
D gene: NA
V gene: TRBV27
CDR3 protein: CASSLGASDTQYF
CDR3 DNA: TGTGCCAGCAGTTTAGGAGCGTCGGATACGCAGTATTTT

clone size: NA
J gene: TRBJ2-2
D gene: TRBD2
V gene: TRBV28
CDR3 protein: CASSFLGLAGLGTGELFF
CDR3 DNA: TGTGCCAGCAGTTTCCTGGGACTAGCGGGGTTAGGCACCGGGGAGCTGTTTTTT